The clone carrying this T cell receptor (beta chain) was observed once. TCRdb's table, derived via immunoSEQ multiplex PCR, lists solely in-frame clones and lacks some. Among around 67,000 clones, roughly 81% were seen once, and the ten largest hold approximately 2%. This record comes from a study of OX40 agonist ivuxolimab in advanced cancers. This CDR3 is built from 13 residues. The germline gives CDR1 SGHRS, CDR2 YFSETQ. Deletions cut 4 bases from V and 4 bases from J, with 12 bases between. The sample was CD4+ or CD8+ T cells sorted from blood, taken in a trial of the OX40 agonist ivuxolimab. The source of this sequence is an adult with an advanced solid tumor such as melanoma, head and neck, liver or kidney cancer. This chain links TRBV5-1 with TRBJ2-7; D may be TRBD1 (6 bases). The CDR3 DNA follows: TGCGCCAGCAGCAGGGACACACCTTACGAGCAGTACTTC. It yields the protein CASSRDTPYEQYF.